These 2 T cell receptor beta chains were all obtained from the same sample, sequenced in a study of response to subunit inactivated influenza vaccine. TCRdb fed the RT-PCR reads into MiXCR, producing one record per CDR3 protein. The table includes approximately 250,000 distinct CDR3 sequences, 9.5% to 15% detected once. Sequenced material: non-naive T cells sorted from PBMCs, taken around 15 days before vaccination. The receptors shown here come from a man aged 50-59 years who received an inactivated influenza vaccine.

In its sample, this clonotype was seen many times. As DNA, the CDR3 is TGTGCCAGCAGCGCGTACGGGACAGCCCTCCCCAATGAGCAGTTCTTC. Translated: CASSAYGTALPNEQFF. This sequence joins TRBV13 and TRBJ2-1, with 7 nucleotides matching TRBD1. J lost 6 bases, V lost 5 bases, and 13 bases had no gene match. Germline values: CDR1 PRHDT, CDR2 FYEKMQ (reference sequence). The CDR3 loop spans 16 amino acids.

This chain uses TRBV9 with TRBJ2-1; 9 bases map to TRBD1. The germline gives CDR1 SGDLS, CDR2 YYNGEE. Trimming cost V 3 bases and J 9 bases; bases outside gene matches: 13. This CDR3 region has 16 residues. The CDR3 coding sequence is TGTGCCAGCAGCGCCCCGAGGACAGGGGCGTCCAGTGAGCAGTTCTTC. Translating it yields CASSAPRTGASSEQFF.